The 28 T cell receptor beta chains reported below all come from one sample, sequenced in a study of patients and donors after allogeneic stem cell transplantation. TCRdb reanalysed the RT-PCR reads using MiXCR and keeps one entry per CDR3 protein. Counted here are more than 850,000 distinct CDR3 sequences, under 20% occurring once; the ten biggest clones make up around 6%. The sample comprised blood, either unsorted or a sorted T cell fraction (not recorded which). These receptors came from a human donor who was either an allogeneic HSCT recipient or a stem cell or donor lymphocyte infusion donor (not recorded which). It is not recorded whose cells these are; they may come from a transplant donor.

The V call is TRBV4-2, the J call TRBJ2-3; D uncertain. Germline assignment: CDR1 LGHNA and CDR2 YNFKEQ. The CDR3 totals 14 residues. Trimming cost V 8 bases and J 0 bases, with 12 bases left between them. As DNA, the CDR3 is TGTGCCAGCGGGTGGGTAACTAGCACAGATACGCAGTATTTT. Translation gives CASGWVTSTDTQYF.

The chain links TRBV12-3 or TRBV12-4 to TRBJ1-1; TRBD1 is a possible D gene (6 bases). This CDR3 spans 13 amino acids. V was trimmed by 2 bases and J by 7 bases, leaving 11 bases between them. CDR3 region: CASSLRGLGEAFF. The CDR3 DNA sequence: TGTGCCAGCAGTTTAAGGGGGTTAGGTGAAGCTTTCTTT.

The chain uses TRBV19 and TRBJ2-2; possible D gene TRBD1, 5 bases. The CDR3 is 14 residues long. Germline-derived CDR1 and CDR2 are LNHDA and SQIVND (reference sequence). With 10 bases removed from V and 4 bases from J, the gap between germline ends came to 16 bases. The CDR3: CATETARSTGELFF. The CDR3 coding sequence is TGTGCCACCGAGACAGCCCGGAGCACCGGGGAGCTGTTTTTT. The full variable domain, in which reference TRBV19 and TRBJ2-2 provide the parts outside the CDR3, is DGGITQSPKYLFRKEGQNVTLSCEQNLNHDAMYWYRQDPGQGLRLIYYSQIVNDFQKGDIAEGYSVSREKKESFPLTVTSAQKNPTAFYLCATETARSTGELFFGEGSRLTVL.

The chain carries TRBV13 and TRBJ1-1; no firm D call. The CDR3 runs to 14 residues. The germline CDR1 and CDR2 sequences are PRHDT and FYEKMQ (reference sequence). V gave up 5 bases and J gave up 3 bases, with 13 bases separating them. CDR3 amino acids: CASSPVGSDTEAFF. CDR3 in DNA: TGTGCCAGCAGCCCGGTGGGGTCGGACACTGAAGCTTTCTTT.

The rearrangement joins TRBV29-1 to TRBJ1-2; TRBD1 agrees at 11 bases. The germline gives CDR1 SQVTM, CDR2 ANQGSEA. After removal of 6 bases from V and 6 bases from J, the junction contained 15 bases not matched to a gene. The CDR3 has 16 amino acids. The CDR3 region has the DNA TGCAGCGTGCCCACCCCTCCGGGACAGGGGGAGGATGGCTACACCTTC. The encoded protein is CSVPTPPGQGEDGYTF.

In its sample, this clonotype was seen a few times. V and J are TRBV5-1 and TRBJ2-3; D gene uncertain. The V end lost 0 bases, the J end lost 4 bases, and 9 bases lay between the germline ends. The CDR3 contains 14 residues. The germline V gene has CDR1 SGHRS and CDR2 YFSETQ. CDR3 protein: CASSLAHSADTQYF. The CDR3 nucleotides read TGCGCCAGCAGCTTGGCACACTCCGCAGATACGCAGTATTTT.

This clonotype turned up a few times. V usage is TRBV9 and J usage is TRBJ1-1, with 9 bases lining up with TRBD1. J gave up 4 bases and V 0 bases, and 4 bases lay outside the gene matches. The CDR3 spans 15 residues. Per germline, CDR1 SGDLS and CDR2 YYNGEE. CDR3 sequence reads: CASSVVDRGATEAFF. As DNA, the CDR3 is TGTGCCAGCAGCGTAGTGGACAGGGGAGCCACTGAAGCTTTCTTT.

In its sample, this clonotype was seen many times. This chain's CDR3 is CSARDPGQLNSPLHF. DNA for the CDR3: TGCAGTGCTAGAGATCCGGGACAGCTTAATTCACCCCTCCACTTT. V gene TRBV20-1 combines with J gene TRBJ1-6; TRBD1 matches at 7 bases. V was pared by 0 bases and J by 6 bases, with 5 bases of the junction left unmatched. The length of the CDR3 is 15 residues. Germline V lookup: CDR1 DFQATT, CDR2 SNEGSKA (reference sequence).

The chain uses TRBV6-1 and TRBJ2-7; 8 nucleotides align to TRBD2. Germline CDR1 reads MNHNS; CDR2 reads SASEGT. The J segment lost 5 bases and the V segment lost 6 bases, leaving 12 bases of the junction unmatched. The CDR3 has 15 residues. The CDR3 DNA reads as TGTGCCAGCAGCTTTCATCGGGGGGGCCGGGACGAGCAGTACTTC. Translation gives CASSFHRGGRDEQYF.

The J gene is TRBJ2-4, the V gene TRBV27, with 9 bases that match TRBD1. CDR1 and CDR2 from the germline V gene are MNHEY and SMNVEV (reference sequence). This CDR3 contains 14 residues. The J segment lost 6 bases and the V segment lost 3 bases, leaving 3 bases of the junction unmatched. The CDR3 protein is CASSLTGGINIQYF. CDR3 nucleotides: TGTGCCAGCAGTTTGACAGGGGGGATAAACATTCAGTACTTC.

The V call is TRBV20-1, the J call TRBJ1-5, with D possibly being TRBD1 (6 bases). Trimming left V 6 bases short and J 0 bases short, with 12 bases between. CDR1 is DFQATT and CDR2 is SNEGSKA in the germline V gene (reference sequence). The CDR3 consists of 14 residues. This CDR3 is CSAGGRSSNQPQHF. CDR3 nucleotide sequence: TGCAGTGCCGGGGGCAGGAGTAGCAATCAGCCCCAGCATTTT.

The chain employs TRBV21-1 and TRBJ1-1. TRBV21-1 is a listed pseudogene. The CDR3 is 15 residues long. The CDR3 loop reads CASSTREARNTEAFF. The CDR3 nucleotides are TGTGCCAGCAGCACCCGAGAAGCCAGGAACACTGAAGCTTTCTTT.

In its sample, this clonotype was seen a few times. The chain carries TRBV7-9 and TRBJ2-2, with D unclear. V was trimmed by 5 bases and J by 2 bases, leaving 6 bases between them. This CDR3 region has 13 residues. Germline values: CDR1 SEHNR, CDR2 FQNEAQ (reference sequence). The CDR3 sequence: CASSRINTGELFF. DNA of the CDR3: TGTGCCAGCAGCCGCATAAACACCGGGGAGCTGTTTTTT.

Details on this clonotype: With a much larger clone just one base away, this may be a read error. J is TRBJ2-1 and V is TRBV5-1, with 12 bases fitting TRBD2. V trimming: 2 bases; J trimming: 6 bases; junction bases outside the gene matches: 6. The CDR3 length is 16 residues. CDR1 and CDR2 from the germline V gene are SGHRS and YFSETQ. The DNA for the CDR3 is TGCGCCAGCAGCTTCACTAGCGGGAGGAGGGGCAATGAGCAGTTCTTC. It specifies CASSFTSGRRGNEQFF.

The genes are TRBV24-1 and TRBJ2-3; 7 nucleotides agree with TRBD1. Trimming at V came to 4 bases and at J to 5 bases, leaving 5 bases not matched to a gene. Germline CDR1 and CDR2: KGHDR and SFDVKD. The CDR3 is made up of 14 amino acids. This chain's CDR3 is CATSDQGVGDTQYF. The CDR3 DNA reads TGTGCCACCAGTGACCAGGGGGTTGGAGATACGCAGTATTTT.

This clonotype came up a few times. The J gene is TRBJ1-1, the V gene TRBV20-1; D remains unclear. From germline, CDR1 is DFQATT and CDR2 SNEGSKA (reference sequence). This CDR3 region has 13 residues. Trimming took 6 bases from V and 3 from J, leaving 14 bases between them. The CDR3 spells CSASILADTEAFF. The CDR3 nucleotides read TGCAGTGCCAGCATACTCGCGGACACTGAAGCTTTCTTT.

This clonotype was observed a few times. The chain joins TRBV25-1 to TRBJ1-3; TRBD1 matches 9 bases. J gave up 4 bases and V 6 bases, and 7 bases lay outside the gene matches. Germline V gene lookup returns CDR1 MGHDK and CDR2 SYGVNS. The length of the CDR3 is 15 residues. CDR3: CASSFGTGIGNTIYF. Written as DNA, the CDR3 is TGTGCCAGCAGCTTCGGGACAGGGATCGGAAACACCATATATTTT.

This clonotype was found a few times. CDR3 amino acids: CASSPRTGRLNYGYTF. The CDR3 nucleotides read TGTGCCAGTAGTCCCCGGACAGGGAGGCTCAACTATGGCTACACCTTC. The genes are TRBV19 and TRBJ1-2, with 8 bases identical to TRBD1. The CDR3 extends over 16 amino acids. Germline values: CDR1 LNHDA, CDR2 SQIVND (reference sequence). Unmatched junction bases numbered 10, after V lost 5 bases and J lost 2 bases.

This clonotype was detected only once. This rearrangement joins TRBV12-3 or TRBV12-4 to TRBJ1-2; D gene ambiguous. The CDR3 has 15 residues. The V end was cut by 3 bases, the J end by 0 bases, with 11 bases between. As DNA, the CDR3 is TGTGCCAGCAGTTTTTCCCCCGGGACTAACTATGGCTACACCTTC. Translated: CASSFSPGTNYGYTF.

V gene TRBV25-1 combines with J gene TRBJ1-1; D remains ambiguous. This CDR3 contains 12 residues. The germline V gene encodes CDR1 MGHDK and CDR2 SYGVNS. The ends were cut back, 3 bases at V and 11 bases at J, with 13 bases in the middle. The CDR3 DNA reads TGTGCCAGCAGTGACGGGTGGGGAGTGGCTTTCTTT. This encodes CASSDGWGVAFF.

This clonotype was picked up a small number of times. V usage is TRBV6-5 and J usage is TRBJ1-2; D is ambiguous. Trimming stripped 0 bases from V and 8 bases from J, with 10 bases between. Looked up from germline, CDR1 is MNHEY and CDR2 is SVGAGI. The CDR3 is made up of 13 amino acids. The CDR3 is CASSYSKGGGYTF. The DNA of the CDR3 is TGTGCCAGCAGTTACTCGAAAGGAGGAGGCTACACCTTC.

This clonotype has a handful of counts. As DNA, the CDR3 is TGTGCCAGCAGCTTACGAGGGGTTTCTAGGGACTACGAGCAGTACTTC. This encodes CASSLRGVSRDYEQYF. The gene calls are TRBV11-2 and TRBJ2-7, with D perhaps matching TRBD1 or TRBD2 (5 bases each). Trimming took 2 bases from V and 3 from J, leaving 17 bases between them. Per the germline V gene, CDR1 is SGHAT and CDR2 is FQNNGV. This CDR3 contains 16 residues.

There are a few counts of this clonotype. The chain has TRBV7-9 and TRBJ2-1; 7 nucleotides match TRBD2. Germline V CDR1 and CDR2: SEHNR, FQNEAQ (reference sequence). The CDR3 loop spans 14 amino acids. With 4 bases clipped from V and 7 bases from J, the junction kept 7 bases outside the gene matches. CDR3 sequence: CASSSVTAGNEQFF. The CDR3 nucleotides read TGTGCCAGCAGCTCAGTAACAGCGGGGAATGAGCAGTTCTTC.

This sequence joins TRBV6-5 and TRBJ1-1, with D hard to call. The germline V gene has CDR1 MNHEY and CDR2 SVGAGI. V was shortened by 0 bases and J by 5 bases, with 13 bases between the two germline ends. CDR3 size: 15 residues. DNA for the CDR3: TGTGCCAGCAGTTACTCGAGGAGGTTAGGGACTGAAGCTTTCTTT. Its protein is CASSYSRRLGTEAFF.

This CDR3 reads CASRREEGAYTEAFF. The CDR3, as DNA: TGCGCCAGCAGGAGAGAGGAGGGGGCTTACACTGAAGCTTTCTTT. The V and J genes are TRBV5-1 and TRBJ1-1, with 7 bases that match TRBD1. The CDR3 runs to 15 residues. Germline CDR1 and CDR2: SGHRS and YFSETQ. Unmatched junction bases numbered 10, after V lost 5 bases and J lost 3 bases.

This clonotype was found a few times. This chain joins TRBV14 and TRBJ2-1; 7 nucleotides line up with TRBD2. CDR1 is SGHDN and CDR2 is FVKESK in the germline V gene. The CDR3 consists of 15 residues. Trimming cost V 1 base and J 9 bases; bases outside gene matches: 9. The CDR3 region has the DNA TGTGCCAGCAGCCAAGGGGGACTACCTTTTCCTGAGCAGTTCTTC. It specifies CASSQGGLPFPEQFF.

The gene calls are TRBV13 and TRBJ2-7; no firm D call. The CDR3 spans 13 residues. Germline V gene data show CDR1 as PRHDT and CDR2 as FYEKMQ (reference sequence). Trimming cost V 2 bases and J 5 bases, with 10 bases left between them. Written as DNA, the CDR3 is TGTGCCAGCAGCTTACAGCCGGTCGACGAGCAGTACTTC. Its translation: CASSLQPVDEQYF.

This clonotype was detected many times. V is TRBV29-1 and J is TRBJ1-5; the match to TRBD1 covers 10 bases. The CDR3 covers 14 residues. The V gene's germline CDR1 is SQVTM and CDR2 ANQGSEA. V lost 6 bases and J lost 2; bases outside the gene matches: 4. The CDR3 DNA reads TGCAGCGTCGGGACAGGGGCCGGCAATCAGCCCCAGCATTTT. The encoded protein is CSVGTGAGNQPQHF.